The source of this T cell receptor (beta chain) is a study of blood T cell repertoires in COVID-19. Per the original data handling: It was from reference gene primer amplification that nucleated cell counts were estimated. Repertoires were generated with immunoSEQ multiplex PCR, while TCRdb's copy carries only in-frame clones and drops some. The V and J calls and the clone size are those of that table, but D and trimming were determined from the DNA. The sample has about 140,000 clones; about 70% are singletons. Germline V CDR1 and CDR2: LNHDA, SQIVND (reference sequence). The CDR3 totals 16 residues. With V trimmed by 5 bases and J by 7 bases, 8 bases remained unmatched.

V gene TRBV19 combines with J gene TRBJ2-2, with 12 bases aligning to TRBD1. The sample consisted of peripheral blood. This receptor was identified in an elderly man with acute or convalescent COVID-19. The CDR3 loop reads CASSSRDRGLRGELFF. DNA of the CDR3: TGTGCCAGTAGTTCTCGGGACAGGGGGCTCCGCGGGGAGCTGTTTTTT.